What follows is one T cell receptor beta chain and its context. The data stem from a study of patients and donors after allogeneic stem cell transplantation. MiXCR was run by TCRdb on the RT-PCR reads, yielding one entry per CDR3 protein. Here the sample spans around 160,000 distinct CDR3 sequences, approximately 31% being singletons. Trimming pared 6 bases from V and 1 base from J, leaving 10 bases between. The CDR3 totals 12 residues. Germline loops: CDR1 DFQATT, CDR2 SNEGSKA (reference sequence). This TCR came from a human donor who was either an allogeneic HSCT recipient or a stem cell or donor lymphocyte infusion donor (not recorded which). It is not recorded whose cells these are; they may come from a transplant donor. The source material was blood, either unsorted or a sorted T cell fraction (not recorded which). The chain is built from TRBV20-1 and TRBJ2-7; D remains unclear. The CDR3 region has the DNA TGCAGTGCGTCAGGTACATCCTACGAGCAGTACTTC. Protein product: CSASGTSYEQYF.